Listed here are 18 T cell receptor beta chains from one sample, sequenced in a study of T cell responses to AZD1222 COVID-19 vaccine. TCRdb's table, derived via immunoSEQ multiplex PCR, lists solely in-frame clones and lacks some. The data hold fewer than 100,000 clones, with around 84% observed a single time. Here the sequenced sample was peripheral blood, taken on day 0 of AZD1222 vaccination. These receptor sequences come from an adult in good health.

J is TRBJ2-1 and V is TRBV5-5; tentatively, D is TRBD2 (6 bases). From germline, CDR1 is SGHKS and CDR2 YYEKEE (reference sequence). The V and J ends lost 4 bases and 3 bases respectively, with 20 bases between them. The CDR3 has 17 amino acids. The chain's CDR3 is CASSRGTGMVSYNEQFF. In DNA, the CDR3 is TGTGCCAGCAGCCGCGGGACGGGAATGGTTAGCTACAATGAGCAGTTCTTC.

The V and J genes are TRBV6-6 and TRBJ2-2, with 7 bases fitting TRBD2. Germline V lookup: CDR1 MNHNY, CDR2 SVGAGI (reference sequence). CDR3 length: 15 residues. The junction had 7 bases not matched to a gene; V was cut back by 7 bases and J by 2 bases. CDR3 residues: CASTLGGGNTGELFF. For the CDR3, the DNA is TGTGCCAGCACCCTGGGCGGGGGTAACACCGGGGAGCTGTTTTTT.

The J gene is TRBJ2-5, the V gene TRBV14; D is tentatively TRBD1 or TRBD2 (5 bases each). The CDR3 contains 17 residues. CDR1 is SGHDN and CDR2 is FVKESK in the germline V gene. V shed 1 base and J shed 1 base, with 16 bases lying between them. CDR3 residues: CASSQGQGIGTQETQYF. In nucleotides, the CDR3 is TGTGCCAGCAGCCAAGGGCAGGGTATAGGGACCCAAGAGACCCAGTACTTC. Variable domain in full (rest from reference TRBV14 and TRBJ2-5): EAGVTQFPSHSVIEKGQTVTLRCDPISGHDNLYWYRRVMGKEIKFLLHFVKESKQDESGMPNNRFLAERTGGTYSTLKVQPAELEDSGVYFCASSQGQGIGTQETQYFGPGTRLLVL.

The rearrangement joins TRBV5-1 to TRBJ2-7; D is ambiguous. V was cut by 0 bases and J by 2 bases, with 6 bases left in between. The V gene's germline CDR1 is SGHRS and CDR2 YFSETQ. This CDR3 is 13 amino acids long. The CDR3 nucleotides read TGCGCCAGCAGCTTGGCCGGCACCTACGAGCAGTACTTC. Protein sequence: CASSLAGTYEQYF.

The gene calls are TRBV4-2 and TRBJ1-6; D possibly corresponds to TRBD1 (5 bases). The CDR3 has 15 amino acids. Trimming left V 0 bases short and J 13 bases short, with 16 bases between. Germline lookup yields CDR1 LGHNA and CDR2 YNFKEQ. This chain's CDR3 is CASSQDQGRMGPLHF. The CDR3, as DNA: TGTGCCAGCAGCCAAGATCAGGGCCGTATGGGGCCCCTCCACTTT.

This clone occurred once. The V and J genes are TRBV5-6 and TRBJ1-2; D unclear. V was shortened by 0 bases and J by 7 bases, with 4 bases between the two germline ends. CDR3 size: 11 residues. In germline, CDR1 is SGHDT, CDR2 YYEEEE. The CDR3 DNA sequence: TGTGCCAGCAGCTTGGGGGGTGGCTACACCTTC. Translating gives CASSLGGGYTF.

The chain couples TRBV19 to TRBJ1-3; 11 nucleotides match TRBD1. With V trimmed by 7 bases and J by 2 bases, 1 base remained unmatched. The CDR3 spans 14 residues. The germline CDR1 and CDR2 sequences are LNHDA and SQIVND (reference sequence). The CDR3: CASTGQGAGNTIYF. CDR3 bases: TGTGCCAGTACGGGACAGGGGGCTGGAAACACCATATATTTT.

The chain links TRBV9 to TRBJ2-1; D may correspond to TRBD1 or TRBD2 (5 bases each). In germline, CDR1 is SGDLS, CDR2 YYNGEE. The CDR3 sequence is 15 residues long. V lost 0 bases and J 4 bases, leaving 11 bases between the germline ends. The CDR3 is CASSVVGDPYNEQFF. The CDR3, as DNA: TGTGCCAGCAGCGTAGTAGGGGACCCTTACAATGAGCAGTTCTTC.

The sample holds a few counts of this clone. The chain joins TRBV4-1 to TRBJ2-6; D possibly corresponds to TRBD2 (5 bases). The CDR3 is 20 residues long. The germline V gene has CDR1 MGHRA and CDR2 YSYEKL. Trimming left V 0 bases short and J 2 bases short, with 20 bases between. The CDR3: CASSQDSRALRVPGANVLTF. CDR3 nucleotides: TGCGCCAGCAGCCAAGATAGTCGTGCATTGAGGGTCCCTGGGGCCAACGTCCTGACTTTC.

The chain combines TRBV10-2 with TRBJ1-5; the D is unclear. V gave up 6 bases and J gave up 4 bases, with 7 bases separating them. The CDR3 extends over 12 amino acids. Germline V gene lookup returns CDR1 WSHSY and CDR2 SAAADI. The CDR3 nucleotides read TGCGCCAGCAGGGACCCTAATCAGCCCCAGCATTTT. It specifies CASRDPNQPQHF.

About this clone: This could be a read error, since a much larger clone is one nucleotide away. The V call is TRBV6-6, the J call TRBJ1-1; unclear D gene. Trimming removed 2 bases from V and 1 base from J, with 5 bases in between. Germline V gene sequence: CDR1 MNHNY, CDR2 SVGAGI (reference sequence). This CDR3 comprises 13 residues. Here the CDR3 reads CASSYAPNTEAFF. The CDR3 nucleotides are TGTGCCAGCAGTTACGCGCCGAACACTGAAGCTTTCTTT.

This clone came up once. This specimen includes other DNA sequences encoding the same CDR3. The V and J genes are TRBV9 and TRBJ2-1, with a weak D call TRBD2 (6 bases). The germline gives CDR1 SGDLS, CDR2 YYNGEE. CDR3 length equals 14 residues. With 2 bases removed from V and 7 bases from J, the gap between germline ends came to 13 bases. The CDR3 reads CASSVGGYRNEQFF. The CDR3 nucleotides read TGTGCCAGCAGCGTGGGGGGTTACCGGAATGAGCAGTTCTTC.

The gene calls are TRBV4-1 and TRBJ1-3; D is possibly TRBD1 (5 bases). The germline V gene has CDR1 MGHRA and CDR2 YSYEKL. V lost 6 bases and J 0 bases, leaving 12 bases between the germline ends. The CDR3 contains 15 residues. CDR3 sequence reads: CASSWDQSSGNTIYF. The CDR3 DNA sequence: TGCGCCAGCAGTTGGGACCAGAGCTCTGGAAACACCATATATTTT.

The chain couples TRBV6-2 or TRBV6-3 to TRBJ1-3, with D unclear. V was clipped by 0 bases and J by 0 bases, with 12 bases between them. CDR3 length equals 17 residues. Germline V gene lookup returns CDR1 MNHEY and CDR2 SVGEGT. As DNA, the CDR3 is TGTGCCAGCAGTTACTCCTCCGACGGGAGCTCTGGAAACACCATATATTTT. Its translation is CASSYSSDGSSGNTIYF.

J is TRBJ2-1 and V is TRBV29-1; 7 bases are a match to TRBD1. Germline-derived CDR1 and CDR2 are SQVTM and ANQGSEA. The CDR3 runs 15 residues. V shed 1 base and J 3 bases; nucleotides not matched to a gene: 6. The CDR3 is CSVEGGTASYNEQFF. The CDR3 nucleotides read TGCAGCGTTGAAGGGGGGACAGCGAGCTACAATGAGCAGTTCTTC.

Comment on this clone: The junction differs from germline at one of its ends, possibly a read error. The chain links TRBV7-7 to TRBJ2-2; D uncertain. The CDR3 has 13 amino acids. Germline values: CDR1 SSHAT, CDR2 FNYEAQ (reference sequence). CDR3 region: CASSLTAWGELFF. In DNA, the CDR3 is TGTGCTAGCAGCTTGACTGCATGGGGGGAGCTGTTTTTT.

This sequence joins TRBV14 and TRBJ2-1, with D perhaps given as TRBD1 or TRBD2 (5 bases each). Deletions cut 4 bases from V and 3 bases from J, with 13 bases between. This CDR3 is 15 amino acids long. Germline V gene sequence: CDR1 SGHDN, CDR2 FVKESK. Written as DNA, the CDR3 is TGTGCCAGCAGCCGACCCGGGACGATCTACAATGAGCAGTTCTTC. This encodes CASSRPGTIYNEQFF.

This clone was seen just once. V and J are TRBV30 and TRBJ2-2, with D perhaps being TRBD1 or TRBD2 (6 bases each). Between the trimmed V and J ends, which lost 2 bases and 5 bases, there was a span of 12 bases. Per germline, CDR1 GTSNPN and CDR2 SVGIG (reference sequence). CDR3 length equals 14 residues. DNA for the CDR3: TGTGCCTGGAGTATAGGGGGGCGGACCGGGGAGCTGTTTTTT. This sequence encodes CAWSIGGRTGELFF.